The rows below give T cell receptor beta chains drawn from one sample of a study of T cell responses to AZD1222 COVID-19 vaccine. The table came from immunoSEQ multiplex PCR; TCRdb's copy has only in-frame clones and leaves some out. The sample has 95,000 to 150,000 clones, approximately 89% seen once. Here the sequenced sample was peripheral blood, taken 28 days after the second AZD1222 dose. The receptors here all came from an adult who received the AZD1222 COVID-19 vaccine. Both conserved end residues are part of each CDR3. Each record gives: J gene, D gene, V gene, clone size, CDR3 DNA, CDR3 protein. D genes are given only for firm matches. Not all rows give a size; the values are once, few, many and, for expanded clones, a class.

>TRBJ1-5|.|TRBV15|.
TGTGCCACCAGGGGAGGGAGCAATCAGCCCCAGCATTTT
CATRGGSNQPQHF
>TRBJ2-5|TRBD1|TRBV4-1|.
TGCGCCAGCAGCCACACTCCGGGACAGGGTAGGGAGACCCAGTACTTC
CASSHTPGQGRETQYF
>TRBJ2-3|TRBD2|TRBV7-9|.
TGTGCCAGCAGCTTAGCGCGGGGGACCCTCGAGGGCACAGATACGCAGTATTTT
CASSLARGTLEGTDTQYF
>TRBJ2-3|.|TRBV28|.
TGTGCCACCGCCGGGGACGGGGGTACGCAGTATTTT
CATAGDGGTQYF
>TRBJ1-6|TRBD1|TRBV11-2|.
TGTGCCAGCAGCCTACAGGGGGCTGGTGGGAATTCACCCCTCCACTTT
CASSLQGAGGNSPLHF
>TRBJ1-3|.|TRBV28|.
TGTGCCAGCAGTCCTGCCGTTGACGGACGGGGGAACACCATATATTTT
CASSPAVDGRGNTIYF
>TRBJ1-1|.|TRBV5-1|.
TGCGCCAGCAGCTTGAGCAGGGGAAACACTGAAGCTTTCTTT
CASSLSRGNTEAFF
>TRBJ1-5|.|TRBV18|few
TGTGCCAGCTCAGACACAGGGTCTGATCAGCCCCAGCATTTT
CASSDTGSDQPQHF
>TRBJ2-1|.|TRBV30|.
TGTGCCTGGAGTCCATCAGGGGTAAAATACAATGAGCAGTTCTTC
CAWSPSGVKYNEQFF
>TRBJ1-1|TRBD1|TRBV11-1|.
TGTGCCAGCAGCTTAAGTCAGGGGGCGACTGAAGCTTTCTTT
CASSLSQGATEAFF
>TRBJ1-1|.|TRBV12-3/TRBV12-4|.
TGTGCCCTAGGGGTAGGGAACACTGAAGCTTTCTTT
CALGVGNTEAFF